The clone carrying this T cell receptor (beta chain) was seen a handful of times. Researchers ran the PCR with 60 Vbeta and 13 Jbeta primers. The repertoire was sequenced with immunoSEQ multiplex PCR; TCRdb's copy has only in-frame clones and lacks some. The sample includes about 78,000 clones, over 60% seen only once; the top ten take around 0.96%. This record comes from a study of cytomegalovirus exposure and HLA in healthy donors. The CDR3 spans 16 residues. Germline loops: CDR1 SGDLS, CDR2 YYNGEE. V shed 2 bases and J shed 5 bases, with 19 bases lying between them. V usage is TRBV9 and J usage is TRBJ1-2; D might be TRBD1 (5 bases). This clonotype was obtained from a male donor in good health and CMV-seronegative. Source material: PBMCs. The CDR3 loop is CASSVAPEGLMYGYTF. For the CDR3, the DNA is TGTGCCAGCAGCGTTGCACCGGAGGGACTGATGTATGGCTACACCTTC.